These 24 T cell receptor beta chains were sequenced from one sample in a study of T cell responses to AZD1222 COVID-19 vaccine. TCRdb keeps only in-frame clones here, not all; method: immunoSEQ multiplex PCR. The sample yields 90,000 to 120,000 clones, over 80% seen once. The specimen was peripheral blood, collected 28 days after the second AZD1222 dose. The source is an adult who received the AZD1222 COVID-19 vaccine.

The chain has TRBV5-6 and TRBJ1-3; D not certain. The CDR3 length is 12 residues. Germline V gene lookup returns CDR1 SGHDT and CDR2 YYEEEE. The V end was cut by 2 bases, the J end by 6 bases, with 6 bases between. The CDR3 reads CASSFGSNTIYF. The CDR3, as DNA: TGTGCCAGCAGCTTCGGCTCAAACACCATATATTTT.

The chain uses TRBV5-5 and TRBJ1-5, with a possible D match to TRBD1 (5 bases). This CDR3 spans 14 amino acids. The ends were cut back, 3 bases at V and 3 bases at J, with 10 bases in the middle. Per germline, CDR1 SGHKS and CDR2 YYEKEE (reference sequence). The CDR3 region has the DNA TGTGCCAGCAGCTCCGACAGCTTCAATCAGCCCCAGCATTTT. Translation: CASSSDSFNQPQHF.

This clone showed up just once. In nucleotides, the CDR3 is TGTGCCAGCAGCCAAGGCGGAGGCCCCTTAGGAGGCTACACCTTC. Translation gives CASSQGGGPLGGYTF. J is TRBJ1-2 and V is TRBV3-1 (or the pseudogene TRBV3-2); D is unclear. The ends were cut back, 1 base at V and 8 bases at J, with 17 bases in the middle. This CDR3 is built from 15 residues. Germline V gene sequence: CDR1 LGHDT, CDR2 YNNKEL (reference sequence).

V is TRBV30 and J is TRBJ1-3; possible D gene TRBD1, 6 bases. Looked up from germline, CDR1 is GTSNPN and CDR2 is SVGIG (reference sequence). The CDR3 sequence is 13 residues long. The germline V and J ends were trimmed by 4 bases and 4 bases, with 11 bases remaining between them. The CDR3 nucleotides are TGTGCCTGGAATCCGGGGGGCGGAAACACCATATATTTT. Translation gives CAWNPGGGNTIYF.

This clone has a single count. The chain uses TRBV27 and TRBJ1-2; 9 positions agree with TRBD1. V trimming: 6 bases; J trimming: 2 bases; junction bases outside the gene matches: 13. The CDR3 runs to 17 residues. Germline V gene sequence: CDR1 MNHEY, CDR2 SMNVEV (reference sequence). The CDR3 sequence: CASRDPRVTGGNYGYTF. The DNA for the CDR3 is TGTGCCAGCAGGGACCCACGGGTCACAGGGGGCAACTATGGCTACACCTTC.

The chain is built from TRBV5-1 and TRBJ1-1; D gene ambiguous. V was cut by 4 bases and J by 1 base, with 8 bases left in between. The germline CDR1 and CDR2 sequences are SGHRS and YFSETQ. The CDR3 is 13 amino acids. As DNA, the CDR3 is TGCGCCAGCAGCCCCGAGTGGAACACTGAAGCTTTCTTT. This translates into CASSPEWNTEAFF.

The genes are TRBV19 and TRBJ2-5; 7 bases map to TRBD2. CDR1 is LNHDA, CDR2 SQIVND, per germline (reference sequence). The CDR3 runs 14 residues. J was trimmed by 4 bases and V by 6 bases; bases with no gene match: 8. The DNA for the CDR3 is TGTGCCAGTAGAAGTGGGGGGGGTGGAGAGACCCAGTACTTC. Translated: CASRSGGGGETQYF.

The genes are TRBV27 and TRBJ2-2; D is unclear. This CDR3 is 14 amino acids long. V lost 5 bases to trimming and J lost 5 bases, with 12 bases between them. Germline V CDR1 and CDR2: MNHEY, SMNVEV (reference sequence). The chain's CDR3 is CASSPQRVTGELFF. In DNA, the CDR3 is TGTGCCAGCAGTCCCCAAAGGGTGACCGGGGAGCTGTTTTTT.

This clone was counted once. The chain recombines TRBV6-1 with TRBJ2-1, with TRBD2 matching over 10 bases. There are 16 residues in the CDR3. CDR1 and CDR2 from the germline V gene are MNHNS and SASEGT. Trimming removed 4 bases from V and 5 bases from J; junction bases left unmatched: 8. For the CDR3, the DNA is TGTGCCAGCAGTGGAGCTAGCGGGAGCTCAAACAATGAGCAGTTCTTC. Translated: CASSGASGSSNNEQFF.

The genes are TRBV19 and TRBJ2-2, with D uncertain. The CDR3 sequence is 12 residues long. The ends were cut back, 3 bases at V and 3 bases at J, with 2 bases in the middle. The germline V gene has CDR1 LNHDA and CDR2 SQIVND (reference sequence). CDR3 sequence: CASSMDTGELFF. CDR3 bases: TGTGCCAGTAGTATGGACACCGGGGAGCTGTTTTTT.

This chain joins TRBV30 and TRBJ1-1, with D possibly being TRBD1 (5 bases). This CDR3 comprises 13 residues. The germline CDR1 and CDR2 sequences are GTSNPN and SVGIG (reference sequence). Trimming pared 0 bases from V and 6 bases from J, leaving 11 bases between. The CDR3 nucleotides read TGTGCCTGGAGTGTAAAGGGGCAGTCTGAAGCTTTCTTT. Its protein product is CAWSVKGQSEAFF.

This clone was found a few times. The V and J genes are TRBV7-9 and TRBJ2-7; TRBD2 aligns across 9 bases. The ends lost 1 base at V and 6 bases at J; junction bases unmatched: 4. This CDR3 has 14 residues. Per germline, CDR1 SEHNR and CDR2 FQNEAQ (reference sequence). The CDR3 DNA reads TGTGCCAGCAGCTTAGGGGGACTAGCATTCGAGCAGTACTTC. Residues: CASSLGGLAFEQYF.

Written as DNA, the CDR3 is TGTGCCATCAGTGAGTCCAGGGCGTATCCCTCCTACAATGAGCAGTTCTTC. Translated: CAISESRAYPSYNEQFF. V is TRBV10-3 and J is TRBJ2-1; the D gene is possibly TRBD1 (5 bases). Germline V gene lookup returns CDR1 ENHRY and CDR2 SYGVKD. This CDR3 comprises 17 residues. V lost 0 bases to trimming and J lost 0 bases, with 12 bases between them.

V gene TRBV20-1 combines with J gene TRBJ1-1, with D perhaps matching TRBD1 (6 bases). Germline CDR1 is DFQATT and CDR2 is SNEGSKA (reference sequence). The CDR3 is 11 amino acids. V gave up 1 base and J gave up 11 bases, with 11 bases separating them. In DNA form, the CDR3 reads TGCAGTGCTAGAGTGGGGGCGTGGGCTTTCTTT. This sequence encodes CSARVGAWAFF.

The chain employs TRBV6-5 and TRBJ2-1, with 7 positions matching TRBD1. Germline-derived CDR1 and CDR2 are MNHEY and SVGAGI. CDR3 length: 11 amino acids. V lost 8 bases to trimming and J lost 6 bases; unmatched junction nucleotides: 1. CDR3 region: CASGQANEQFF. The DNA for the CDR3 is TGTGCCAGCGGACAGGCCAATGAGCAGTTCTTC.

The chain joins TRBV30 to TRBJ1-2, with D perhaps TRBD1 (5 bases). The V gene's germline CDR1 is GTSNPN and CDR2 SVGIG (reference sequence). This CDR3 has 13 residues. Trimming cost V 4 bases and J 3 bases, with 12 bases left between them. The CDR3 region is CAWIRGGHYGYTF. In DNA form, the CDR3 reads TGTGCCTGGATTAGGGGTGGGCACTATGGCTACACCTTC.

The rearrangement uses TRBV29-1 and TRBJ2-5; 7 bases fit TRBD2. CDR1 SQVTM and CDR2 ANQGSEA come from the germline V gene. The CDR3 loop spans 12 amino acids. J gave up 4 bases and V 5 bases, and 4 bases lay outside the gene matches. In nucleotides, the CDR3 is TGCAGCGTTCAGCGGGGAAGAGAGACCCAGTACTTC. Protein: CSVQRGRETQYF.

This clone has more than one count but fewer than ten. The chain uses TRBV27 and TRBJ2-7; D is uncertain. The length of the CDR3 is 12 residues. Deletions cut 4 bases from V and 0 bases from J, with 4 bases between. Looked up from germline, CDR1 is MNHEY and CDR2 is SMNVEV (reference sequence). The CDR3 reads CASSSPSYEQYF. The DNA of the CDR3 is TGTGCCAGCAGTTCCCCCTCCTACGAGCAGTACTTC.

The chain combines TRBV14 with TRBJ2-5; possible D gene TRBD1, 5 bases. V was shortened by 3 bases and J by 7 bases, with 15 bases between the two germline ends. Germline loops: CDR1 SGHDN, CDR2 FVKESK. The CDR3 sequence is 14 residues long. The CDR3 is CASSQGAERGTQYF. As DNA, the CDR3 is TGTGCCAGCAGCCAGGGCGCAGAAAGGGGGACCCAGTACTTC.

The CDR3 nucleotides read TGTGCCAGTAGTATCACCAGTGAGCAGTTCTTC. This codes for CASSITSEQFF. V gene TRBV19 combines with J gene TRBJ2-1, with D unresolved. Germline V CDR1 and CDR2: LNHDA, SQIVND (reference sequence). Trimming removed 3 bases from V and 9 bases from J, with 6 bases in between. This CDR3 has 11 residues.

This clone has only one observation. The rearrangement joins TRBV18 to TRBJ1-5, with D unclear. The ends were cut back, 2 bases at V and 4 bases at J, with 6 bases in the middle. CDR1 and CDR2 from the germline V gene are KGHSH and LQKENI. CDR3 length equals 13 residues. Here the CDR3 reads CASSPGRNQPQHF. The DNA of the CDR3 is TGTGCCAGCTCACCAGGGCGTAATCAGCCCCAGCATTTT.

The CDR3 loop is CASTISGNTIYF. CDR3 sequence (DNA): TGTGCCAGCACCATCTCTGGAAACACCATATATTTT. V usage is TRBV28 and J usage is TRBJ1-3; D is unresolved. CDR3 length equals 12 residues. V was clipped by 7 bases and J by 0 bases, with 4 bases between them. In germline, CDR1 is MDHEN, CDR2 SYDVKM. Supplemented by reference TRBV28 and TRBJ1-3, the full variable domain reads DVKVTQSSRYLVKRTGEKVFLECVQDMDHENMFWYRQDPGLGLRLIYFSYDVKMKEKGDIPEGYSVSREKKERFSLILESASTNQTSMYLCASTISGNTIYFGEGSWLTVV.

About this clone itself: This sample includes further DNA sequences coding for the same CDR3. The chain employs TRBV12-3 or TRBV12-4 and TRBJ2-3; D remains unclear. CDR3 length equals 11 residues. V was clipped by 4 bases and J by 5 bases, with 4 bases between them. DNA of the CDR3: TGTGCCAGCAGTTCGGGAGATACGCAGTATTTT. This translates into CASSSGDTQYF.

The J gene is TRBJ2-1, the V gene TRBV7-9, with D perhaps matching TRBD2 (7 bases). This CDR3 is built from 17 residues. V was pared by 5 bases and J by 10 bases, with 27 bases between. CDR1 is SEHNR, CDR2 FQNEAQ, per germline (reference sequence). The CDR3 here is CASSPRGAGVKLREQFF. Here the CDR3 DNA reads TGTGCCAGCAGCCCTCGGGGGGCGGGAGTCAAATTGAGAGAGCAGTTCTTC. Supplemented by reference TRBV7-9 and TRBJ2-1, the full variable domain reads DTGVSQNPRHKITKRGQNVTFRCDPISEHNRLYWYRQTLGQGPEFLTYFQNEAQLEKSRLLSDRFSAERPKGSFSTLEIQRTEQGDSAMYLCASSPRGAGVKLREQFFGPGTRLTVL.